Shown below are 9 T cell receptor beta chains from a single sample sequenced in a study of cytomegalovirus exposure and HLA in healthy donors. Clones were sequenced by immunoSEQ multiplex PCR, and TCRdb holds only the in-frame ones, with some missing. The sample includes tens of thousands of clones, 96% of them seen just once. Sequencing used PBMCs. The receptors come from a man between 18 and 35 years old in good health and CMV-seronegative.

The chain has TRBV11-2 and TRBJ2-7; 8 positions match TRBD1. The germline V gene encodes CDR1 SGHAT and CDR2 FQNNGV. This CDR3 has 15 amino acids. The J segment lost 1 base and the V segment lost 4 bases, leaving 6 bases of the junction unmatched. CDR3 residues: CASSSSGTGSYEQYF. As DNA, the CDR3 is TGTGCCAGCAGCTCCTCCGGGACAGGATCCTACGAGCAGTACTTC.

CDR3 amino acids: CASSPDPELSTDTQYF. CDR3 bases: TGCGCCAGCAGCCCCGATCCAGAATTGAGCACAGATACGCAGTATTTT. J is TRBJ2-3 and V is TRBV4-3; D gene unclear. Trimming left V 4 bases short and J 0 bases short, with 14 bases between. The CDR3 covers 16 residues. Germline CDR1 LGHNA, CDR2 YSLEER.

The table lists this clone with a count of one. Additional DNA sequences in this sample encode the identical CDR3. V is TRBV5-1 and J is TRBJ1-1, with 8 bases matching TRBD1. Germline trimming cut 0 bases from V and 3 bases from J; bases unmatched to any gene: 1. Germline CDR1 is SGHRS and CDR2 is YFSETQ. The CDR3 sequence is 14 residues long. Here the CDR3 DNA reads TGCGCCAGCAGCTTGGGACAGGGGTACACTGAAGCTTTCTTT. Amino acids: CASSLGQGYTEAFF.

The CDR3 coding sequence is TGCAGCGTTGAAGAAGGGGTAGCGGGAACCTACAATGAGCAGTTCTTC. Residues: CSVEEGVAGTYNEQFF. V and J are TRBV29-1 and TRBJ2-1; the match to TRBD2 covers 8 bases. In germline, CDR1 is SQVTM, CDR2 ANQGSEA. The CDR3 has 16 residues. After removal of 0 bases from V and 2 bases from J, the junction contained 6 bases not matched to a gene.

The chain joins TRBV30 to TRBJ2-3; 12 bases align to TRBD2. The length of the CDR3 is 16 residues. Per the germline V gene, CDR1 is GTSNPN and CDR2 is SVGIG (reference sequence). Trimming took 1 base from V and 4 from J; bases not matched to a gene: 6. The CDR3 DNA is TGTGCCTGGAGTGGATGGACTAGCGGGATTCCAGATACGCAGTATTTT. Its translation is CAWSGWTSGIPDTQYF. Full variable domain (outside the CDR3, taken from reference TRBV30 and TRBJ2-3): SQTIHQWPATLVQPVGSPLSLECTVEGTSNPNLYWYRQAAGRGLQLLFYSVGIGQISSEVPQNLSASRPQDRQFILSSKKLLLSDSGFYLCAWSGWTSGIPDTQYFGPGTRLTVL.

CDR3 sequence (DNA): TGTGCCAGCAGCTACGGGACAGGGACTAGCAATCAGCCCCAGCATTTT. As protein: CASSYGTGTSNQPQHF. This sequence joins TRBV7-8 and TRBJ1-5, with TRBD1 matching 9 bases. This CDR3 region has 16 residues. Germline V gives CDR1 SGHVS, CDR2 FQNEAQ. The ends lost 4 bases at V and 0 bases at J; junction bases unmatched: 4.

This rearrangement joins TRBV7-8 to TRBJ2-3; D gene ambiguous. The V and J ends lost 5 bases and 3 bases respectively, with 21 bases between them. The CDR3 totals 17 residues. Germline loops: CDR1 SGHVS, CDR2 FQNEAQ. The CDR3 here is CASSTPNSWVRTDTQYF. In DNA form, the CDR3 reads TGTGCCAGCAGCACCCCTAACAGTTGGGTTCGAACAGATACGCAGTATTTT.

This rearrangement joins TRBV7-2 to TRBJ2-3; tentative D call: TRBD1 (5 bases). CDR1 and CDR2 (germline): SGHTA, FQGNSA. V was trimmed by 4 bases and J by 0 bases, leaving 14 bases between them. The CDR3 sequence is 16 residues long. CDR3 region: CASSWLVQESTDTQYF. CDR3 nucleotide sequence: TGTGCCAGCAGCTGGCTAGTACAGGAAAGCACAGATACGCAGTATTTT.

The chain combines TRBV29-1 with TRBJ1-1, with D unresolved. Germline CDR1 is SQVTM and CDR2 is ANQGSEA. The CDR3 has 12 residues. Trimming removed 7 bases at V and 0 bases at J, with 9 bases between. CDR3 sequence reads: CSAAQLNTEAFF. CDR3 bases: TGCAGCGCCGCACAGCTGAACACTGAAGCTTTCTTT.